This T cell receptor beta chain was identified during a study of OX40 agonist ivuxolimab in advanced cancers. TCRdb keeps only in-frame clones here, not all; method: immunoSEQ multiplex PCR. The table records about 26,000 clones, around 85% of them present only once. The germline CDR1 and CDR2 sequences are ENHRY and SYGVKD. This CDR3 contains 14 residues. Trimming cost V 4 bases and J 1 base; bases outside gene matches: 2. Sequencing used CD4+ or CD8+ T cells sorted from blood, obtained in a trial of the OX40 agonist ivuxolimab. The rearrangement links TRBV10-3 to TRBJ2-7; 9 nucleotides agree with TRBD1. This sequence was found in an adult with an advanced solid tumor such as melanoma, head and neck, liver or kidney cancer. The CDR3: CAISAGTGSYEQYF. The CDR3 bases are TGTGCCATCAGTGCCGGGACAGGGTCCTACGAGCAGTACTTC.